This T cell receptor (beta chain) derives from a study of blood T cell repertoires in COVID-19. Whole-study context: The study drew acute and convalescent COVID-19 samples from the United States, Italy and Spain. Sample material is recorded as cDNA or gDNA derived from T cells, B-cell-depleted T cells, or PBMCs.

Authors' processing steps: By means of reference gene primer amplification, nucleated cell counts were estimated. Clones were sequenced by immunoSEQ multiplex PCR, and TCRdb holds only the in-frame ones, with some missing. That table gives V, J and clone size, and the DNA gave D and trimming. The sample holds some 59,000 clones; about 77% are singletons and the top ten take 20% to 25%. Germline loops: CDR1 MNHEY, CDR2 SVGAGI. The V gene lost 2 bases and the J gene lost 5 bases, with 10 bases spanning the gap. The CDR3 covers 13 residues. This receptor was taken from a man older than 75 with active or convalescent COVID-19. J is TRBJ2-7 and V is TRBV6-5; D may be TRBD1 (6 bases). Sequenced: peripheral blood. CDR3 loop: CASSYGRGHEQYF. CDR3 DNA sequence: TGTGCCAGCAGTTACGGCAGGGGCCACGAGCAGTACTTC.